This T cell receptor beta chain was sequenced during a study of T-cell memory formation after mild COVID-19. Study-level background: Most TCR clusters belonged to a single donor.

This clonotype was seen only a few times. Antigen: not known. Notes on the study in general: Day 15 to 85 contractors were CD4/CD8 balanced; later expanders leaned CD4+. SARS-CoV-2 specificity was not confirmed for second-wave clones peaking on day 37.

TCRdb redid the calling of the 5' RACE reads with MiXCR, one entry per CDR3 protein. The table includes tens of thousands of distinct CDR3 sequences, about 14% detected once. The receptor was isolated from a man aged 18 to 35 who had mild COVID-19 (a few samples of this study predate the infection). Cell type and time point are not known. The sequencing sample was made of PBMCs or a T cell subset sorted from them (not recorded which).

CDR3 in amino acids: CASSYSKTSGVYEQYF. DNA for the CDR3: TGTGCCAGCAGTTACTCGAAAACTAGCGGGGTCTACGAGCAGTACTTC. The genes are TRBV6-6 and TRBJ2-7, with 10 bases matching TRBD2. The CDR3 covers 16 residues. CDR1 MNHNY and CDR2 SVGAGI come from the germline V gene (reference sequence). V shed 0 bases, J shed 3 bases, and the junction held 5 bases outside the gene matches.